This TCR beta chain was sequenced in a study of T-cell reconstitution after alpha-beta-depleted transplantation in children. Study-wide points: From newly produced T cells came most of the T-cell counts and diversity one year after transplant.

Researchers prepared the TCRbeta library using unique molecular identifiers, the study reports. TCRdb itself ran the PCR reads through MiXCR, one entry per CDR3 protein. The sample yields approximately 350,000 distinct CDR3 sequences, roughly 17% seen once. On this clonotype itself: Antigen unknown.

After removal of 3 bases from V and 4 bases from J, the junction contained 11 bases not matched to a gene. The CDR3 covers 18 residues. Germline V gives CDR1 LGHNA, CDR2 YSLEER. This clonotype was sampled from a male patient between 2 and 9 years old who had a stem cell transplant for acute lymphoblastic leukemia, so the T cells may come from the graft donor. The sample was PBMCs, mostly from graft donor cells, taken 360 days after TCRalphabeta/CD19-depleted stem cell transplant. This chain connects TRBV4-3 to TRBJ2-5, with 13 bases aligning to TRBD2. CDR3 amino acids: CASSHQLAGGAPPETQYF. The DNA for the CDR3 is TGCGCCAGCAGCCACCAACTAGCGGGAGGGGCGCCCCCAGAGACCCAGTACTTC.